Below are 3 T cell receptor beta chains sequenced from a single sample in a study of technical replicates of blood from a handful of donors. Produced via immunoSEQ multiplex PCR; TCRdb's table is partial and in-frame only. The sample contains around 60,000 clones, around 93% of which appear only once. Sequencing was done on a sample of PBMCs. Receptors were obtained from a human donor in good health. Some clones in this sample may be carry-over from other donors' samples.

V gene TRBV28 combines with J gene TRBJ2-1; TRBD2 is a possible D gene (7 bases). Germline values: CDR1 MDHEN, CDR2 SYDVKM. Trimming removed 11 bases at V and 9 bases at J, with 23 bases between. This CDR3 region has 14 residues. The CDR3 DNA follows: TGTGCCGGGGGAGGGGGGAAGCCCACAGCTGAGCAGTTCTTC. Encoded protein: CAGGGGKPTAEQFF.

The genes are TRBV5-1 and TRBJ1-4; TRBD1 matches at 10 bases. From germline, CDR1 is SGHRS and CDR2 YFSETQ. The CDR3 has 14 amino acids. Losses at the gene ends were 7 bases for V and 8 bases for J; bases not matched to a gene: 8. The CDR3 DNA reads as TGCGCCAGCCGCCCGGGACAGGGGATGGAAAAACTGTTTTTT. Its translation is CASRPGQGMEKLFF.

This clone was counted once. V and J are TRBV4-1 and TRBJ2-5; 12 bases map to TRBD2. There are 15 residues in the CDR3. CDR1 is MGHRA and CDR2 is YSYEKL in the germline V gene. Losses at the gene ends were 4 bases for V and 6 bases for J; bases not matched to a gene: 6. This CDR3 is CASSPSGRAGKTQYF. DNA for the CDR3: TGCGCCAGCAGCCCTAGCGGGAGGGCCGGGAAGACCCAGTACTTC.